One and the same sample provided the 23 T cell receptor beta chains below, sequenced in a study of CD8 T cells in ankylosing spondylitis. TCRdb re-analysed the 5' RACE reads in MiXCR, keeping a single row per CDR3 protein. This sample has about 250,000 distinct CDR3 sequences; 20% to 30% occur once, and the top ten carry 0.5% to 0.65%. Sequencing used blood, either unsorted or a sorted T cell fraction (not recorded which). Receptors were obtained from a male donor with ankylosing spondylitis or in good health (not recorded which).

This clonotype was found a few times. The chain uses TRBV20-1 and TRBJ2-3; a possible D gene is TRBD1 (6 bases). CDR3 length: 14 amino acids. With 3 bases removed from V and 1 base from J, the gap between germline ends came to 11 bases. Germline values: CDR1 DFQATT, CDR2 SNEGSKA (reference sequence). The CDR3 loop is CSASLGAGTDTQYF. Here the CDR3 DNA reads TGCAGTGCTAGTTTGGGGGCCGGCACAGATACGCAGTATTTT.

The chain employs TRBV6-4 and TRBJ2-7, with 11 bases lining up with TRBD2. The length of the CDR3 is 18 residues. Germline values: CDR1 MRHNA, CDR2 SNTAGT. The V segment lost 5 bases and the J segment 4 bases; nucleotides outside the gene matches: 16. This CDR3 reads CASSTLTPGTSGEYEQYF. The CDR3 DNA sequence: TGTGCCAGCAGTACACTAACTCCCGGGACTAGCGGAGAGTACGAGCAGTACTTC.

This clonotype was recorded a few times. The V call is TRBV29-1, the J call TRBJ2-7, with D perhaps TRBD1 (6 bases). Trimming left V 7 bases short and J 1 base short, with 11 bases between. The length of the CDR3 is 12 residues. Germline V gives CDR1 SQVTM, CDR2 ANQGSEA. In nucleotides, the CDR3 is TGCAGCGGAGGACAGACATCCTACGAGCAGTACTTC. This encodes CSGGQTSYEQYF.

The rearrangement uses TRBV6-9 and TRBJ2-1; TRBD1 matches at 8 bases. The V and J ends lost 1 base and 1 base, in that order; junction bases with no gene match: 12. Germline CDR1 is MNHGY and CDR2 is SVAAGI. CDR3 length: 19 residues. In DNA, the CDR3 is TGTGCCAGCAGTTATTTCCTTGTTTCAGGGGGCAGTTCCTACAATGAGCAGTTCTTC. Protein sequence: CASSYFLVSGGSSYNEQFF.

This clonotype was seen a handful of times. This sequence joins TRBV20-1 and TRBJ1-4; the D gene is possibly TRBD1 (5 bases). Looked up from germline, CDR1 is DFQATT and CDR2 is SNEGSKA (reference sequence). The CDR3 totals 14 residues. V was cut by 6 bases and J by 4 bases, with 15 bases left in between. CDR3 nucleotides: TGCAGTGCCGGTCGGGCAGGGCGTAATGAAAAACTGTTTTTT. Its protein is CSAGRAGRNEKLFF.

This clonotype was counted only a few times. The chain is built from TRBV20-1 and TRBJ2-2, with D perhaps being TRBD1 or TRBD2 (5 bases each). Germline CDR1 reads DFQATT; CDR2 reads SNEGSKA (reference sequence). The V end was cut by 0 bases, the J end by 0 bases, with 17 bases between. This CDR3 region has 18 residues. For the CDR3, the DNA is TGCAGTGCTAGAGATCCAACCTCCCGGGGCGCGAACACCGGGGAGCTGTTTTTT. Its protein is CSARDPTSRGANTGELFF.

This clonotype was counted ten times or more. CDR3 DNA: TGTGCCAGCAGTAGGACTAGCGGCTACGAGCAGTACTTC. Amino acids: CASSRTSGYEQYF. V gene TRBV12-3 or TRBV12-4 combines with J gene TRBJ2-7, with 10 bases aligning to TRBD2. The CDR3 length is 13 residues. V was clipped by 5 bases and J by 3 bases; unmatched bases: 1.

This clonotype was seen at least ten times. The chain links TRBV6-5 to TRBJ1-1, with no clear D. CDR3 length: 15 amino acids. V was cut by 2 bases and J by 0 bases, with 10 bases left in between. Germline V gene lookup returns CDR1 MNHEY and CDR2 SVGAGI. The CDR3 DNA sequence: TGTGCCAGCAGTTACCGACCCTACATGAACACTGAAGCTTTCTTT. Its translation: CASSYRPYMNTEAFF.

The V gene is TRBV29-1, the J gene TRBJ2-5; D ambiguous. CDR3 length: 12 amino acids. V was pared by 7 bases and J by 2 bases, with 11 bases between. The germline V gene encodes CDR1 SQVTM and CDR2 ANQGSEA. For the CDR3, the DNA is TGCAGCGCCGCGCCCTTTCAAGAGACCCAGTACTTC. Amino acids: CSAAPFQETQYF.

This clonotype was seen at least ten times. The gene calls are TRBV5-1 and TRBJ2-5; TRBD1 matches at 7 bases. Trimming removed 4 bases from V and 5 bases from J; junction bases left unmatched: 8. The CDR3 is 14 residues long. Germline loops: CDR1 SGHRS, CDR2 YFSETQ. The CDR3 loop is CASSGTGTAETQYF. DNA for the CDR3: TGCGCCAGCAGCGGTACCGGGACAGCCGAGACCCAGTACTTC.

The CDR3 sequence: CASSLLRVYGYTF. The CDR3 nucleotides are TGTGCCAGCAGTTTACTTCGAGTGTATGGCTACACCTTC. V usage is TRBV12-3 or TRBV12-4 and J usage is TRBJ1-2; D is unresolved. V lost 2 bases and J 5 bases, leaving 9 bases between the germline ends. This CDR3 spans 13 amino acids.

The sample holds many counts of this clonotype. The V call is TRBV3-1, the J call TRBJ2-5, with D hard to call. Germline assignment: CDR1 LGHDT and CDR2 YNNKEL (reference sequence). Between the trimmed V and J ends, which lost 0 bases and 9 bases, there was a span of 14 bases. The CDR3 spans 14 residues. The CDR3 DNA reads as TGTGCCAGCAGCCAAGATGGAGCTCGTGGGTCCCAGTACTTC. Encoded protein: CASSQDGARGSQYF.

V and J are TRBV20-1 and TRBJ2-7, with D possibly being TRBD1 (6 bases). This CDR3 is 13 amino acids long. Germline CDR1 is DFQATT and CDR2 is SNEGSKA (reference sequence). The V end was cut by 5 bases, the J end by 0 bases, with 11 bases between. The CDR3 DNA reads TGCAGTGCTCGGACCAGGGGCTCCTACGAGCAGTACTTC. Protein: CSARTRGSYEQYF.

This clonotype was observed at least ten times. This chain joins TRBV20-1 and TRBJ2-3; the D gene is possibly TRBD1 (6 bases). The V end lost 0 bases, the J end lost 6 bases, and 10 bases lay between the germline ends. The CDR3 length is 13 residues. The germline CDR1 and CDR2 sequences are DFQATT and SNEGSKA (reference sequence). CDR3 residues: CSARDTGRDTQYF. DNA for the CDR3: TGCAGTGCTAGAGATACAGGGCGGGATACGCAGTATTTT.

This clonotype occurred many times. The chain uses TRBV6-4 and TRBJ2-3; unclear D gene. V was shortened by 5 bases and J by 5 bases, with 11 bases between the two germline ends. This CDR3 has 13 residues. The germline V gene has CDR1 MRHNA and CDR2 SNTAGT. CDR3 residues: CASSPALGDTQYF. The DNA of the CDR3 is TGTGCCAGCAGTCCGGCCCTCGGAGATACGCAGTATTTT.

In this sample, this clonotype turned up many times. The chain employs TRBV4-1 and TRBJ2-1, with D uncertain. Germline V lookup: CDR1 MGHRA, CDR2 YSYEKL. V lost 2 bases and J 3 bases, leaving 17 bases between the germline ends. This CDR3 contains 17 residues. DNA for the CDR3: TGCGCCAGCAGCCAATCCTCAGGCAGGCTAATCTACAATGAGCAGTTCTTC. It is translated as CASSQSSGRLIYNEQFF.

This clonotype was seen at least ten times. The chain joins TRBV9 to TRBJ2-1; D remains unclear. Germline-derived CDR1 and CDR2 are SGDLS and YYNGEE. Trimming pared 4 bases from V and 4 bases from J, leaving 15 bases between. The CDR3 length is 15 residues. The CDR3 DNA is TGTGCCAGCAGCCCCCGGCAGTGGAAATACAATGAGCAGTTCTTC. It is translated as CASSPRQWKYNEQFF.

This clonotype was counted ten times or more. This rearrangement joins TRBV12-3 or TRBV12-4 to TRBJ1-4; D is perhaps TRBD1 (5 bases). Trimming cost V 2 bases and J 8 bases, with 9 bases left between them. This CDR3 has 13 residues. The chain's CDR3 is CASSLRGEEKLFF. CDR3 in DNA: TGTGCCAGCAGTTTAAGGGGCGAGGAAAAACTGTTTTTT.

This chain uses TRBV19 with TRBJ2-1, with 7 bases that match TRBD1. The V and J ends lost 8 bases and 3 bases, in that order; junction bases with no gene match: 13. The germline CDR1 and CDR2 sequences are LNHDA and SQIVND (reference sequence). The CDR3 is made up of 16 amino acids. The CDR3 spells CASSPDKGAGYNEQFF. The CDR3 region has the DNA TGTGCCAGTTCTCCAGACAAGGGGGCGGGCTACAATGAGCAGTTCTTC.

This clonotype was detected a few times. The V and J genes are TRBV20-1 and TRBJ2-1; possibly TRBD2 for D (7 bases). The V gene lost 6 bases and the J gene lost 3 bases, with 15 bases spanning the gap. Germline V gene sequence: CDR1 DFQATT, CDR2 SNEGSKA (reference sequence). CDR3 size: 14 residues. DNA for the CDR3: TGCAGTGCCAAGGGGGGGGCCAGCTACAATGAGCAGTTCTTC. Translated, it gives CSAKGGASYNEQFF.

This chain joins TRBV7-3 and TRBJ2-7, with TRBD2 matching 13 bases. The CDR3 length is 18 residues. The germline V gene has CDR1 SGHTA and CDR2 FQGTGA. With 2 bases clipped from V and 0 bases from J, the junction kept 7 bases outside the gene matches. The CDR3 DNA reads TGTGCCAGCAGCTTAGCCAGACTAGCGGGGGGCATCTCCTACGAGCAGTACTTC. This encodes CASSLARLAGGISYEQYF.

The chain couples TRBV10-3 to TRBJ2-4; TRBD1 is a possible D gene (6 bases). The CDR3 length is 13 residues. Germline assignment: CDR1 ENHRY and CDR2 SYGVKD. The V and J ends lost 2 bases and 8 bases respectively, with 10 bases between them. CDR3 coding DNA: TGTGCCATCAGTGAGGGACAGAGGGACATTCAGTACTTC. This encodes CAISEGQRDIQYF.

This clonotype was detected ten times or more. The V gene is TRBV28, the J gene TRBJ2-7; tentatively, D is TRBD1 (6 bases). This CDR3 has 16 residues. CDR1 is MDHEN, CDR2 SYDVKM, per germline. The ends were cut back, 4 bases at V and 5 bases at J, with 21 bases in the middle. The CDR3 sequence: CASSSPAGKQGNEQYF. CDR3 DNA sequence: TGTGCCAGCAGTTCTCCCGCTGGCAAACAGGGCAACGAGCAGTACTTC.